This TCR beta chain was found in a study of blood T cell repertoires in COVID-19. Across the whole study: The analysed material was cDNA or gDNA that came from T cells, B-cell-depleted T cells, or PBMCs.

This clone was observed once. Assay: immunoSEQ multiplex PCR; the TCRdb copy retains only in-frame clones and omits some. The repertoire has over 90,000 clones, about 87% of them found once; the top ten carry about a sixth. The CDR3 spans 15 residues. The trim removed 7 bases at V and 3 bases at J, leaving 6 bases unmatched. The V gene's germline CDR1 is LNHNV and CDR2 YYDKDF (reference sequence). Input material: peripheral blood. The V call is TRBV15, the J call TRBJ1-4; 9 bases match TRBD1. This TCR was recovered from a human donor in a cohort sampled during active COVID-19. CDR3 region: CATTKDRGSNEKLFF. The CDR3 coding sequence is TGTGCCACCACCAAGGACAGGGGATCTAATGAAAAACTGTTTTTT.